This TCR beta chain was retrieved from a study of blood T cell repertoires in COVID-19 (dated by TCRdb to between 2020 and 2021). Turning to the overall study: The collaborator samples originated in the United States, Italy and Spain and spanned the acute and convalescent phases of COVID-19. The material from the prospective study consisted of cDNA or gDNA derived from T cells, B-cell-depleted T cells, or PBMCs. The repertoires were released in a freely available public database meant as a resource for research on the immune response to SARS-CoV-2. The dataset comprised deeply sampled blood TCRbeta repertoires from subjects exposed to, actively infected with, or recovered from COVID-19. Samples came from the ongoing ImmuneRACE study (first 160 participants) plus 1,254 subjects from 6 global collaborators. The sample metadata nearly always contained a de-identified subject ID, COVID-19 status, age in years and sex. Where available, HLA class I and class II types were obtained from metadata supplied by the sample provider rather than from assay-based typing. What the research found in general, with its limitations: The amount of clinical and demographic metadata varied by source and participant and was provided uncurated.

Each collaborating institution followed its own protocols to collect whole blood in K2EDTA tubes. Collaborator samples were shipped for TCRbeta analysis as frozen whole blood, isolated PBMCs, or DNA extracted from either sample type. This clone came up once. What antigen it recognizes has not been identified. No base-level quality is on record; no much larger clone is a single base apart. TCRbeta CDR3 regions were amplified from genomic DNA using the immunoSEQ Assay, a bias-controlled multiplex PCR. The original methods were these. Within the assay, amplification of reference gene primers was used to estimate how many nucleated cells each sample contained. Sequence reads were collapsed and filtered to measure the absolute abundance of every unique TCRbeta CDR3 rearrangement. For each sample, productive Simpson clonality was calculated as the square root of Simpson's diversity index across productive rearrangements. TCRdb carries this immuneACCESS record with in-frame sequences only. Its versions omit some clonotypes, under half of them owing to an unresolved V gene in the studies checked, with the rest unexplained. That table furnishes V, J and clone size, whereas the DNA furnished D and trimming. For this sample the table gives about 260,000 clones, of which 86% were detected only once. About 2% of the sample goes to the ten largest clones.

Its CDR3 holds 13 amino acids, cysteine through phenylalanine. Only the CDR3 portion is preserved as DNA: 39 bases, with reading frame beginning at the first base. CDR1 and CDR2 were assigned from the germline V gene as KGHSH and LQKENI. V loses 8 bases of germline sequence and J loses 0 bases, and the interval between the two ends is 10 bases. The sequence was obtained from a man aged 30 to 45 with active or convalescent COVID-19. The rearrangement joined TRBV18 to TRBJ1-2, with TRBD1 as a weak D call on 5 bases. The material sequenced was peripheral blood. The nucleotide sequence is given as TGTGCCAGCGTGGACAATTCTAACTATGGCTACACCTTC. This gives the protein CASVDNSNYGYTF. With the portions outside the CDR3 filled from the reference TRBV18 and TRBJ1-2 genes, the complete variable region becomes NAGVMQNPRHLVRRRGQEARLRCSPMKGHSHVYWYRQLPEEGLKFMVYLQKENIIDESGMPKERFSAEFPKEGPSILRIQQVVRGDSAAYFCASVDNSNYGYTFGSGTRLTVV.